Following are 9 T cell receptor beta chains from one sample sequenced in a study of shared clonotypes between healthy human individuals. Some clones are missing from TCRdb's copy, which holds only in-frame ones; the method was immunoSEQ multiplex PCR. This sample has about 1.5 million clones, with around 97% found just once. Sample: naive CD4+ T cells sorted from blood. The subset was: CD45RA+ positively selected. The receptor set was obtained from a young man in good health.

The rearrangement links TRBV6-5 to TRBJ2-5; 7 nucleotides match TRBD1. CDR3 length equals 14 residues. Trimming took 2 bases from V and 1 from J; bases not matched to a gene: 1. The germline CDR1 and CDR2 sequences are MNHEY and SVGAGI. The CDR3 nucleotides read TGTGCCAGCAGTTACCACAGGGGCCAAGAGACCCAGTACTTC. It is translated as CASSYHRGQETQYF.

This clone was detected once. The rearrangement uses TRBV5-1 and TRBJ2-5, with D possibly being TRBD2 (6 bases). Germline V gene sequence: CDR1 SGHRS, CDR2 YFSETQ. This CDR3 contains 13 residues. V was shortened by 2 bases and J by 5 bases, with 10 bases between the two germline ends. This CDR3 is CASSFLGGETQYF. CDR3 DNA: TGCGCCAGCAGCTTTCTGGGAGGTGAGACCCAGTACTTC.

The rearrangement links TRBV5-1 to TRBJ2-5; 7 bases match TRBD1. Germline V gene lookup returns CDR1 SGHRS and CDR2 YFSETQ. With 2 bases clipped from V and 5 bases from J, the junction kept 6 bases outside the gene matches. The CDR3 length is 14 residues. The CDR3 bases are TGCGCCAGCAGCTTTAGACAGGGCCTGGAGACCCAGTACTTC. Translating it yields CASSFRQGLETQYF.

Points on this clone: The DNA is left out, because the CDR3 cannot be placed on it with certainty; the CDR3 is given as TCRdb lists it. The chain employs TRBV12-1 and TRBJ2-5; the table's TRBD2 call for D was not verified on the DNA. TRBV12-1 is a recognized pseudogene. The CDR3 has 16 residues if both end residues are counted. The CDR3 is CASSFGAGTSCETQYF.

The V gene is TRBV29-1, the J gene TRBJ2-7, with 7 bases that match TRBD1. This CDR3 contains 16 residues. Germline V gives CDR1 SQVTM, CDR2 ANQGSEA. V lost 5 bases, J lost 1 base, and 14 bases stayed unmatched. As DNA, the CDR3 is TGCAGCGTTACCCAATACGGGGACAGCCTTTCCTACGAGCAGTACTTC. The encoded protein is CSVTQYGDSLSYEQYF.

This rearrangement joins TRBV6-1 to TRBJ2-5; the match to TRBD1 covers 10 bases. CDR3 length equals 17 residues. The germline gives CDR1 MNHNS, CDR2 SASEGT. Germline trimming cut 2 bases from V and 4 bases from J; bases unmatched to any gene: 10. CDR3: CASSEQFMTGGRETQYF. The CDR3 DNA follows: TGTGCCAGCAGTGAACAATTTATGACAGGGGGCAGAGAGACCCAGTACTTC.

This chain links TRBV19 with TRBJ1-5, with a weak D call TRBD1 (6 bases). The germline V gene has CDR1 LNHDA and CDR2 SQIVND (reference sequence). V dropped 3 bases and J dropped 6 bases, with 15 bases sitting between them. CDR3 length: 15 residues. As DNA, the CDR3 is TGTGCCAGTAGTATTACAGGGCAGGGGCGTCAGCCCCAGCATTTT. It specifies CASSITGQGRQPQHF. Together with reference TRBV19 and TRBJ1-5, the CDR3 gives the full variable domain: DGGITQSPKYLFRKEGQNVTLSCEQNLNHDAMYWYRQDPGQGLRLIYYSQIVNDFQKGDIAEGYSVSREKKESFPLTVTSAQKNPTAFYLCASSITGQGRQPQHFGDGTRLSIL.

The genes are TRBV4-1 and TRBJ2-7; a weak D match, TRBD1 (5 bases). V dropped 0 bases and J dropped 5 bases, with 26 bases sitting between them. The CDR3 is 19 residues long. Per germline, CDR1 MGHRA and CDR2 YSYEKL. For the CDR3, the DNA is TGCGCCAGCAGCCAAGAGCCCCCCCTACTACAGGCGAGGTCGGACGAGCAGTACTTC. Translation: CASSQEPPLLQARSDEQYF.

This clone was seen a single time. The chain carries TRBV28 and TRBJ1-1; D may be TRBD1 (5 bases). The CDR3 totals 15 residues. V was trimmed by 6 bases and J by 6 bases, leaving 20 bases between them. The germline CDR1 and CDR2 sequences are MDHEN and SYDVKM. The CDR3 loop is CASRPLRGFVSEAFF. The CDR3 nucleotides are TGTGCCAGCAGGCCCCTAAGGGGATTCGTTTCTGAAGCTTTCTTT.